The T cell receptor (beta chain) described here comes from a study of cytomegalovirus exposure and HLA in healthy donors. The study's findings and limits: Links to common viral pathogens appeared, in a later analysis, for several of the most significant clusters. The likely explanation for a cluster of highly shared sequence variants was sequencing artifact.

The PCR employed 60 Vbeta primers together with 13 Jbeta primers. Only in-frame clones appear in the TCRdb table, and some are missing; sequencing was by immunoSEQ multiplex PCR. The table for this sample gives 150,000 to 200,000 clones. About this clone itself: Its specificity is unknown.

The origin of this receptor is a woman between 18 and 29 years old in good health and CMV-seropositive. Sequencing was carried out using PBMCs.

The CDR3 reads CASTSGLPTDTQYF. CDR3 DNA sequence: TGTGCCAGCACCTCGGGACTACCCACAGATACGCAGTATTTT. J is TRBJ2-3 and V is TRBV6-1; 7 bases agree with TRBD2. The CDR3 totals 14 residues. The V gene end was trimmed by 7 bases and the J gene end by 2 bases; junction bases not matched to a gene: 6. Germline CDR1 and CDR2: MNHNS and SASEGT.